The text below deals with one T cell receptor beta chain. The record originates from a study of T cells after somatic rescue of genetic block. Sequencing was performed with immunoSEQ multiplex PCR; in TCRdb, only in-frame clones are kept and a portion is missing. The sample holds 110,000 or so clones, about 89% seen once. The germline V gene has CDR1 LNHDA and CDR2 SQIVND (reference sequence). This CDR3 comprises 16 residues. Trimming stripped 9 bases from V and 1 base from J, with 18 bases between. This TCR derives from a young woman. The sequencing input was peripheral blood mononuclear cells (PBMCs). The V gene is TRBV19, the J gene TRBJ2-2; maybe TRBD1 (6 bases). CDR3 in amino acids: CASRQPGQRNTGELFF. The CDR3 coding sequence is TGTGCCAGCCGACAACCCGGACAGAGGAACACCGGGGAGCTGTTTTTT. The full variable domain, its missing parts supplied by reference TRBV19 and TRBJ2-2, is DGGITQSPKYLFRKEGQNVTLSCEQNLNHDAMYWYRQDPGQGLRLIYYSQIVNDFQKGDIAEGYSVSREKKESFPLTVTSAQKNPTAFYLCASRQPGQRNTGELFFGEGSRLTVL.